This T cell receptor beta chain derives from a study of T-cell reconstitution after alpha-beta-depleted transplantation in children (dated by TCRdb to the mid-2010s). Regarding the study in general: Using TCR repertoire profiling, the study followed T-cell immune reconstitution in a quantitative way in children after TCRalphabeta/CD19-depleted allogeneic hematopoietic cell transplantation.

Libraries came from PCR. Sequenced using an Illumina HiSeq 2500. To normalize quantification of the TCRbeta repertoire, the TCR libraries were built with molecular barcoding that relied on unique molecular identifiers. Clones were called with MiXCR by TCRdb after fastp trimmed the public reads at Q25, and only in-frame beta chains were retained. CDR3 protein duplicates are merged, each entry listing the most common genes and DNA. The sample profile shows about 190,000 distinct CDR3 sequences; roughly 6.8% of them were found once. 3% of the sample is held by the ten biggest clonotypes. This clonotype was seen ten or more times. The target of this receptor is not known. No base quality values were provided; no much bigger clone lies one nucleotide off. CDR1 and CDR2, looked up from the germline V gene (reference sequence), are SGHKS and YYEKEE. The CDR3 spans 14 residues, from the cysteine through the phenylalanine. Kept here is only the CDR3 DNA, which spans 42 bases and is read in frame from base 1. Trimming removed 1 base from V and 0 bases from J, leaving 8 bases between the germline ends.

Recombination joined TRBV5-5 with TRBJ2-7; the D gene is not confidently resolved. The sample in question was PBMCs from the stem cell graft donor, obtained from the stem cell graft. The TCR sequence derives from a human donor who donated a stem cell graft to a child with Wiskott-Aldrich syndrome. The CDR3 protein sequence reads: CASSLPVSSYEQYF. The base sequence is TGTGCCAGCAGCTTGCCGGTTAGCTCCTACGAGCAGTACTTC.